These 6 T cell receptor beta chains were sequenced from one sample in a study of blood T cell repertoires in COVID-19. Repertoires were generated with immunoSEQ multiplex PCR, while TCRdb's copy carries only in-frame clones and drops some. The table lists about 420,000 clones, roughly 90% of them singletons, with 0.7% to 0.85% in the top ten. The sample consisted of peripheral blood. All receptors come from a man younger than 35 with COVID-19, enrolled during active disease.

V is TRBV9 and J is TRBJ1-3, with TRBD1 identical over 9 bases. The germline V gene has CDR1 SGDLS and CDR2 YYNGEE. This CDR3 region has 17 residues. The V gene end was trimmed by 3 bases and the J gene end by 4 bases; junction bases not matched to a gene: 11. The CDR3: CASSAGPGQGTGNTIYF. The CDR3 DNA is TGTGCCAGCAGCGCGGGCCCGGGACAGGGTACCGGAAACACCATATATTTT.

The CDR3 spells CASSDALAGGRGYEQYF. As DNA, the CDR3 is TGTGCCAGCAGTGATGCCCTGGCTGGCGGGAGGGGCTACGAGCAGTACTTC. The J gene is TRBJ2-7, the V gene TRBV6-1, with TRBD2 identical over 9 bases. From germline, CDR1 is MNHNS and CDR2 SASEGT. J gave up 3 bases and V 3 bases, and 12 bases lay outside the gene matches. This CDR3 is built from 17 residues.

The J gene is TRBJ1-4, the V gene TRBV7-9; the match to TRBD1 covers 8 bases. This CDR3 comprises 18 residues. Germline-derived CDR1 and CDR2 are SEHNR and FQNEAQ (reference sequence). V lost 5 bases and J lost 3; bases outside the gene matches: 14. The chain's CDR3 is CASSGDRWDIRANEKLFF. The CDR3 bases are TGTGCCAGCAGCGGGGACAGGTGGGATATCAGGGCTAATGAAAAACTGTTTTTT.

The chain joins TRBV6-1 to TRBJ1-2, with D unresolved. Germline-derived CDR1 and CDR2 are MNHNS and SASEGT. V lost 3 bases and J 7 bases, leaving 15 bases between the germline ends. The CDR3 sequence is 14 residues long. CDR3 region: CASSEGLGSFGYTF. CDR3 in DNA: TGTGCCAGCAGTGAGGGTCTGGGGAGTTTTGGCTACACCTTC.

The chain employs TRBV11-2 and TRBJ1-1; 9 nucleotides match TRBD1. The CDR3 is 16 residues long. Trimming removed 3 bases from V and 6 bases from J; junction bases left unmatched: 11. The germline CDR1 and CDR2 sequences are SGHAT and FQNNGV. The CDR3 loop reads CASSFFTGGRGAEAFF. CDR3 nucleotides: TGTGCCAGCAGCTTCTTTACAGGGGGCCGAGGGGCTGAAGCTTTCTTT.

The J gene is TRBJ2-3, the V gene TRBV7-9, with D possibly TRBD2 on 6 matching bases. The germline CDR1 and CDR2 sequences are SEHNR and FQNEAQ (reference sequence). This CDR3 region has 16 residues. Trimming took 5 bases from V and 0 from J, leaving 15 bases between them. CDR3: CASSQSPGTSTDTQYF. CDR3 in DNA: TGTGCCAGCAGCCAATCTCCGGGGACTAGCACAGATACGCAGTATTTT.